The clone carrying this T cell receptor beta chain has only a few counts. The antigen remains unidentified. This sample was included in a study of PD-1 blockade in classical Hodgkin lymphoma. Germline CDR1 and CDR2: SGDLS and YYNGEE. The CDR3 has 15 amino acids. Trimming removed 2 bases at V and 5 bases at J, with 15 bases between. Study-level points and caveats: Patients who began taking nivolumab under 1 year after ASCT were left out. Diversity in CD4+ TCRs, unlike that measured in CD8+ TCRs, had risen significantly by C4D1.

Sample time point: cycle 4 day 1 (C4D1), after around six weeks of nivolumab. Every patient experienced relapse after autologous stem cell transplantation, and brentuximab vedotin exposure varied. Profiling relied on immunoSEQ multiplex PCR, and the TCRdb table lists in-frame clones only, not all of them. Of some 21,000 clones detected, less than 75% appear once; the ten largest clones hold less than 20%. This rearrangement joins TRBV9 to TRBJ2-3; D gene ambiguous. The sequenced sample was peripheral blood mononuclear cells (PBMCs), obtained before the fourth cycle of nivolumab. This sequence was found in a human donor with classical Hodgkin lymphoma. CDR3 residues: CASSVQLGFGDTQYF. CDR3 coding DNA: TGTGCCAGCAGCGTCCAACTGGGGTTTGGAGATACGCAGTATTTT.